A single sample gave rise to the 29 T cell receptor beta chains below, sequenced in a study of blood T cell repertoires in COVID-19. TCRdb's table, derived via immunoSEQ multiplex PCR, lists solely in-frame clones and lacks some. The table lists 90,000 to 150,000 clones, more than 80% of them singletons. Sequenced input: peripheral blood. These receptors were obtained from a man aged 65 to 79 with active or convalescent COVID-19.

This sequence joins TRBV6-6 and TRBJ2-7, with a tentative D call TRBD2 (5 bases). Germline values: CDR1 MNHNY, CDR2 SVGAGI (reference sequence). The CDR3 consists of 15 residues. Trimming took 3 bases from V and 4 from J, leaving 16 bases between them. CDR3 amino acids: CASSYGSGFGYEQYF. The CDR3 bases are TGTGCCAGCAGTTATGGTTCGGGGTTCGGGTACGAGCAGTACTTC.

J is TRBJ1-2 and V is TRBV20-1; tentative D call: TRBD1 (6 bases). CDR1 and CDR2 from the germline V gene are DFQATT and SNEGSKA (reference sequence). V was clipped by 3 bases and J by 7 bases, with 12 bases between them. There are 12 residues in the CDR3. The CDR3 reads CSASRGGGGYTF. As DNA, the CDR3 is TGCAGTGCTAGTAGGGGGGGCGGTGGCTACACCTTC.

V is TRBV6-5 and J is TRBJ2-7; TRBD1 aligns across 10 bases. With V trimmed by 6 bases and J by 4 bases, 9 bases remained unmatched. The CDR3 covers 15 residues. Germline CDR1 MNHEY, CDR2 SVGAGI. The CDR3 coding sequence is TGTGCCAGCAGCAGAGACAGGGGGCGAATATACGAGCAGTACTTC. Amino acid sequence: CASSRDRGRIYEQYF.

This clone came up once. The V gene is TRBV10-3, the J gene TRBJ1-4; D gene uncertain. This CDR3 spans 14 amino acids. CDR1 and CDR2 (germline): ENHRY, SYGVKD. With 10 bases removed from V and 4 bases from J, the gap between germline ends came to 16 bases. The CDR3, as DNA: TGTGCCACCGGCCCGGACTGGGGTAATGAAAAACTGTTTTTT. Protein: CATGPDWGNEKLFF.

The genes are TRBV18 and TRBJ1-1; no reliable D call. Per germline, CDR1 KGHSH and CDR2 LQKENI. The V and J ends lost 6 bases and 4 bases respectively, with 12 bases between them. This CDR3 contains 13 residues. This CDR3 reads CASSPDLGTEAFF. The CDR3 DNA reads as TGTGCCAGCTCCCCGGACTTAGGCACTGAAGCTTTCTTT.

The chain uses TRBV29-1 and TRBJ1-1; 9 nucleotides line up with TRBD1. Germline CDR1 SQVTM, CDR2 ANQGSEA. This CDR3 contains 13 residues. With 6 bases clipped from V and 4 bases from J, the junction kept 6 bases outside the gene matches. The CDR3 here is CSVGTGTGTEAFF. Here the CDR3 DNA reads TGCAGCGTGGGGACAGGGACTGGCACTGAAGCTTTCTTT.

The chain carries TRBV5-6 and TRBJ1-2; 11 nucleotides align to TRBD1. The V and J ends lost 0 bases and 4 bases, in that order; junction bases with no gene match: 2. This CDR3 contains 15 residues. Germline V lookup: CDR1 SGHDT, CDR2 YYEEEE. The CDR3 sequence: CASSLGTGGSYGYTF. The CDR3 region has the DNA TGTGCCAGCAGCTTGGGGACAGGGGGCAGCTATGGCTACACCTTC. Together with reference TRBV5-6 and TRBJ1-2, the CDR3 gives the full variable domain: DAGVTQSPTHLIKTRGQQVTLRCSPKSGHDTVSWYQQALGQGPQFIFQYYEEEERQRGNFPDRFSGHQFPNYSSELNVNALLLGDSALYLCASSLGTGGSYGYTFGSGTRLTVV.

The chain links TRBV7-9 to TRBJ1-6, with D maybe TRBD1 (5 bases). V was shortened by 2 bases and J by 5 bases, with 10 bases between the two germline ends. This CDR3 comprises 15 residues. CDR1 is SEHNR and CDR2 is FQNEAQ in the germline V gene (reference sequence). The CDR3 DNA reads TGTGCCAGCAGCTTATCCAGGGCTGATAATTCACCCCTCCACTTT. Its translation is CASSLSRADNSPLHF.

The chain employs TRBV19 and TRBJ1-5; 9 bases map to TRBD1. CDR3 size: 16 residues. Losses at the gene ends were 4 bases for V and 5 bases for J; bases not matched to a gene: 9. CDR1 is LNHDA and CDR2 is SQIVND in the germline V gene (reference sequence). CDR3 protein: CASSTHPGQGDQPQHF. As DNA, the CDR3 is TGTGCCAGTAGTACTCATCCGGGACAGGGAGATCAGCCCCAGCATTTT.

This clone was recorded only once. The V call is TRBV27, the J call TRBJ1-5; weak D call: TRBD1 (5 bases). CDR1 MNHEY and CDR2 SMNVEV come from the germline V gene (reference sequence). Trimming took 0 bases from V and 5 from J, leaving 11 bases between them. The CDR3 runs to 15 residues. CDR3 DNA sequence: TGTGCCAGCAGTTTATCGGGAGGGGTTTATCAGCCCCAGCATTTT. It codes for CASSLSGGVYQPQHF.

This chain uses TRBV28 with TRBJ1-4; the match to TRBD1 covers 8 bases. This CDR3 has 15 residues. J was trimmed by 3 bases and V by 4 bases; bases with no gene match: 4. Germline CDR1 reads MDHEN; CDR2 reads SYDVKM. The CDR3 region is CASSSLTGANEKLFF. In nucleotides, the CDR3 is TGTGCCAGCAGTTCCCTGACAGGGGCTAATGAAAAACTGTTTTTT.

V usage is TRBV28 and J usage is TRBJ1-2; TRBD1 is a possible D gene (5 bases). The V end was cut by 5 bases, the J end by 5 bases, with 18 bases between. CDR1 is MDHEN, CDR2 SYDVKM, per germline. The CDR3 has 15 residues. The chain's CDR3 is CASSASGGTVYGYTF. CDR3 bases: TGTGCCAGCAGTGCTTCGGGCGGGACGGTTTATGGCTACACCTTC.

This clone was found once. The V call is TRBV4-1, the J call TRBJ1-2; D is undetermined. The CDR3 has 13 amino acids. With 0 bases removed from V and 4 bases from J, the gap between germline ends came to 6 bases. Germline V gene data show CDR1 as MGHRA and CDR2 as YSYEKL. The CDR3 DNA reads as TGCGCCAGCAGCCAAGAGGGAGTCTATGGCTACACCTTC. This codes for CASSQEGVYGYTF.

The chain couples TRBV6-5 to TRBJ2-1, with a tentative D call TRBD1 (6 bases). Germline V gene lookup returns CDR1 MNHEY and CDR2 SVGAGI. The CDR3 runs to 14 residues. The V end was cut by 5 bases, the J end by 0 bases, with 8 bases between. The CDR3 protein is CASSRTASYNEQFF. As DNA, the CDR3 is TGTGCCAGCAGTCGGACAGCCTCCTACAATGAGCAGTTCTTC.

CDR3 loop: CASSLAGVADEQYF. CDR3 nucleotides: TGCGCCAGCAGCTTGGCCGGGGTAGCGGACGAGCAGTACTTC. This rearrangement joins TRBV5-1 to TRBJ2-7; TRBD2 might be the D (6 bases). The germline V and J ends were trimmed by 0 bases and 5 bases, with 12 bases remaining between them. The length of the CDR3 is 14 residues. Germline CDR1 and CDR2: SGHRS and YFSETQ.

The chain carries TRBV9 and TRBJ2-2; 9 nucleotides align to TRBD2. Germline CDR1 is SGDLS and CDR2 is YYNGEE. The CDR3 runs 17 residues. With V trimmed by 1 base and J by 5 bases, 9 bases remained unmatched. This CDR3 is CASSVWEAGGITGELFF. CDR3 sequence (DNA): TGTGCCAGCAGCGTATGGGAAGCGGGAGGTATAACCGGGGAGCTGTTTTTT.

Only one count was recorded for this clone. The chain carries TRBV27 and TRBJ2-3, with D possibly being TRBD2 (6 bases). In germline, CDR1 is MNHEY, CDR2 SMNVEV (reference sequence). V was clipped by 3 bases and J by 6 bases, with 7 bases between them. The length of the CDR3 is 12 residues. CDR3: CASSFRGDTQYF. As DNA, the CDR3 is TGTGCCAGCAGTTTTCGGGGGGATACGCAGTATTTT.

The V and J genes are TRBV7-9 and TRBJ1-4, with D perhaps matching TRBD1 (6 bases). Per germline, CDR1 SEHNR and CDR2 FQNEAQ (reference sequence). CDR3 length: 15 amino acids. V shed 2 bases and J shed 6 bases, with 13 bases lying between them. The CDR3 reads CASSLKTGIYEKLFF. In DNA, the CDR3 is TGTGCCAGCAGCTTAAAAACAGGGATATATGAAAAACTGTTTTTT.

The CDR3 sequence: CASMDRNTEAFF. The CDR3 DNA follows: TGTGCCAGCATGGACAGAAACACTGAAGCTTTCTTT. V is TRBV3-1 (or the pseudogene TRBV3-2) and J is TRBJ1-1; a possible D gene is TRBD1 (6 bases). CDR3 length: 12 residues. V gave up 7 bases and J gave up 2 bases, with 8 bases separating them. Germline CDR1 reads LGHDT; CDR2 reads YNNKEL (reference sequence).

The V and J genes are TRBV19 and TRBJ2-7; no clear D gene. The CDR3 runs to 12 residues. Deletions cut 5 bases from V and 0 bases from J, with 5 bases between. Germline-derived CDR1 and CDR2 are LNHDA and SQIVND (reference sequence). CDR3 sequence reads: CASSASSYEQYF. In nucleotides, the CDR3 is TGTGCCAGTAGTGCTAGCTCCTACGAGCAGTACTTC.

The chain joins TRBV6-5 to TRBJ1-6, with D possibly TRBD1 on 6 matching bases. V shed 5 bases and J shed 3 bases, with 8 bases lying between them. The CDR3 is 14 amino acids. Germline loops: CDR1 MNHEY, CDR2 SVGAGI. CDR3 in amino acids: CASSRQDYNSPLHF. CDR3 nucleotides: TGTGCCAGCAGTCGACAGGACTATAATTCACCCCTCCACTTT.

The chain employs TRBV28 and TRBJ2-7, with 7 bases that match TRBD2. The germline V gene has CDR1 MDHEN and CDR2 SYDVKM. Losses at the gene ends were 10 bases for V and 9 bases for J; bases not matched to a gene: 6. The CDR3 spans 10 residues. The CDR3 reads CATHGGRQYF. The CDR3, as DNA: TGTGCCACCCACGGGGGGAGGCAGTACTTC.

Only one count was recorded for this clone. The chain couples TRBV4-1 to TRBJ2-1; D gene unclear. From germline, CDR1 is MGHRA and CDR2 YSYEKL. The CDR3 consists of 15 residues. V was trimmed by 0 bases and J by 4 bases, leaving 10 bases between them. Here the CDR3 DNA reads TGCGCCAGCAGCCAAGATGAGGCATTTTACAATGAGCAGTTCTTC. Translation: CASSQDEAFYNEQFF.

The gene calls are TRBV6-5 and TRBJ2-7; D is uncertain. Trimming shortened V by 7 bases and J by 0 bases, and 13 bases separated the two germline ends. The CDR3 spans 14 residues. CDR1 and CDR2 from the germline V gene are MNHEY and SVGAGI. CDR3 nucleotide sequence: TGTGCCAGCACCAAAGACCTAGACTCCTACGAGCAGTACTTC. Protein sequence: CASTKDLDSYEQYF.

A few counts support this clone. The chain recombines TRBV4-1 with TRBJ1-5; D may be TRBD1 (6 bases). The CDR3 is made up of 17 amino acids. Per the germline V gene, CDR1 is MGHRA and CDR2 is YSYEKL. Trimming removed 2 bases at V and 6 bases at J, with 20 bases between. The CDR3 DNA sequence: TGCGCCAGCAGCCAACCTGCCAGGGGCCAGGGCGTTCAGCCCCAGCATTTT. Protein product: CASSQPARGQGVQPQHF.

The CDR3 loop is CASSQQWSSSGSEETQYF. The CDR3 DNA is TGCGCCAGCAGCCAGCAGTGGTCGAGTAGCGGGAGTGAAGAGACCCAGTACTTC. The chain uses TRBV4-1 and TRBJ2-5; 9 bases match TRBD2. Trimming at V came to 3 bases and at J to 3 bases, leaving 14 bases not matched to a gene. From germline, CDR1 is MGHRA and CDR2 YSYEKL. The CDR3 length is 18 residues.

This clone was counted a single time. The chain links TRBV5-1 to TRBJ1-5, with D possibly being TRBD1 (5 bases). V lost 4 bases to trimming and J lost 4 bases, with 12 bases between them. CDR3 length equals 14 residues. Germline V gene lookup returns CDR1 SGHRS and CDR2 YFSETQ. The CDR3 spells CASSIGTPNQPQHF. As DNA, the CDR3 is TGCGCCAGCAGCATCGGGACTCCAAATCAGCCCCAGCATTTT.

V gene TRBV5-4 combines with J gene TRBJ2-7, with TRBD2 matching 8 bases. Germline V gene sequence: CDR1 SGHNT, CDR2 YYREEE (reference sequence). After removal of 5 bases from V and 3 bases from J, the junction contained 4 bases not matched to a gene. This CDR3 has 13 amino acids. CDR3 residues: CASRAGENYEQYF. In nucleotides, the CDR3 is TGTGCCAGCAGAGCGGGAGAGAACTACGAGCAGTACTTC.

About this clone: Other nucleotide sequences from this sample produce the same CDR3. The chain uses TRBV9 and TRBJ2-1, with 11 nucleotides matching TRBD2. The V gene's germline CDR1 is SGDLS and CDR2 YYNGEE. The V segment lost 4 bases and the J segment 5 bases; nucleotides outside the gene matches: 5. CDR3 length equals 15 residues. The chain's CDR3 is CASSTKGLADNEQFF. DNA for the CDR3: TGTGCCAGCAGCACAAAGGGACTAGCGGACAATGAGCAGTTCTTC.